This TCR beta chain was recovered during a study of CD8 T cells in Susac syndrome. Study overall: The Susac syndrome patients that were sequenced included over 5 with active disease and eight in remission. There were Susac syndrome patients who were therapy-naive at blood draw, others on corticosteroids, and others on intravenous immunoglobulin alone.

TEMRA cells were FACS-enriched, while CD8+ and CD4+ T cells were negatively isolated. The RNA input was about 0.5 to 1 ug, and it was reverse transcribed with random hexamers. Amplification of the TCR beta CDR3 was carried out by immunoSEQ multiplex PCR, which spanned a total of 54 Vbeta and 13 Jbeta segments. Each CDR3 protein gets one entry after TCRdb re-called the immunoSEQ multiplex PCR reads with MiXCR. The sample includes about 120,000 distinct CDR3 sequences, roughly 94% of them seen just once. Losses at the gene ends were 0 bases for V and 5 bases for J; bases not matched to a gene: 3. Germline V lookup: CDR1 SGDLS, CDR2 YYNGEE. There are 15 residues in the CDR3.

Sequences were obtained from CD8+ T cells from PBMCs. The TCR comes from a human donor with Susac syndrome. The chain combines TRBV9 with TRBJ1-2, with 11 bases aligning to TRBD1. CDR3 amino acids: CASSVGTGGRYGYTF. In DNA form, the CDR3 reads TGTGCCAGCAGCGTAGGGACAGGGGGCAGGTATGGCTACACCTTC. The full variable domain, its missing parts supplied by reference TRBV9 and TRBJ1-2, is DSGVTQTPKHLITATGQRVTLRCSPRSGDLSVYWYQQSLDQGLQFLIQYYNGEERAKGNILERFSAQQFPDLHSELNLSSLELGDSALYFCASSVGTGGRYGYTFGSGTRLTVV.